The 28 T cell receptor beta chains below were found in one sample sequenced in a study of T cell responses to AZD1222 COVID-19 vaccine. Using immunoSEQ multiplex PCR, the repertoire was profiled, and TCRdb retains in-frame clones only, with some absent. The sample holds tens of thousands of clones, approximately 88% seen once. The material sequenced was peripheral blood, taken on day 0 of AZD1222 vaccination. These receptors all stem from an adult in good health.

V usage is TRBV6-6 and J usage is TRBJ2-6; D not resolved. The CDR3 sequence is 16 residues long. V was shortened by 2 bases and J by 0 bases, with 8 bases between the two germline ends. The V gene's germline CDR1 is MNHNY and CDR2 SVGAGI (reference sequence). The CDR3 loop is CASSYPLDSGANVLTF. The CDR3 nucleotides are TGTGCCAGCAGTTACCCGCTAGACTCTGGGGCCAACGTCCTGACTTTC.

V gene TRBV30 combines with J gene TRBJ2-5, with unresolved D. Trimming stripped 6 bases from V and 4 bases from J, with 15 bases between. The CDR3 is 13 residues long. Germline values: CDR1 GTSNPN, CDR2 SVGIG (reference sequence). The CDR3 DNA is TGTGCCTGCCTCAACACAGCACCAGAGACCCAGTACTTC. Translating gives CACLNTAPETQYF.

The gene calls are TRBV19 and TRBJ1-5; a possible D gene is TRBD1 (5 bases). Germline V lookup: CDR1 LNHDA, CDR2 SQIVND (reference sequence). V was clipped by 7 bases and J by 1 base, with 14 bases between them. The CDR3 is 15 amino acids. The CDR3 reads CASTVGGMSNQPQHF. Written as DNA, the CDR3 is TGTGCCAGTACTGTGGGGGGTATGAGCAATCAGCCCCAGCATTTT.

The CDR3 DNA sequence: TGTGCCAGCAGTGAATATTTTTTGGCATCTTTAAACACTGAAGCTTTCTTT. Its protein is CASSEYFLASLNTEAFF. The V call is TRBV6-1, the J call TRBJ1-1, with no clear D. This CDR3 spans 17 amino acids. The germline V and J ends were trimmed by 2 bases and 2 bases, with 18 bases remaining between them. Germline V gives CDR1 MNHNS, CDR2 SASEGT.

This clone was counted only a few times. The V and J genes are TRBV5-1 and TRBJ2-5; D gene unclear. Looked up from germline, CDR1 is SGHRS and CDR2 is YFSETQ. The CDR3 runs to 14 residues. Trimming cost V 0 bases and J 4 bases, with 10 bases left between them. The CDR3, as DNA: TGCGCCAGCAGCTTGGGGAGTGGCCCAGAGACCCAGTACTTC. It encodes CASSLGSGPETQYF. The full variable domain, in which reference TRBV5-1 and TRBJ2-5 provide the parts outside the CDR3, is KAGVTQTPRYLIKTRGQQVTLSCSPISGHRSVSWYQQTPGQGLQFLFEYFSETQRNKGNFPGRFSGRQFSNSRSEMNVSTLELGDSALYLCASSLGSGPETQYFGPGTRLLVL.

The V call is TRBV18, the J call TRBJ1-3, with D hard to call. The ends were cut back, 0 bases at V and 2 bases at J, with 11 bases in the middle. The CDR3 extends over 16 amino acids. Germline V gene lookup returns CDR1 KGHSH and CDR2 LQKENI. The chain's CDR3 is CASSPPPGDTGNTIYF. CDR3 nucleotide sequence: TGTGCCAGCTCACCACCGCCAGGCGATACTGGAAACACCATATATTTT.

This clone was observed a single time. This chain uses TRBV6-5 with TRBJ2-7; possibly TRBD1 for D (5 bases). Looked up from germline, CDR1 is MNHEY and CDR2 is SVGAGI. The V end was cut by 7 bases, the J end by 6 bases, with 19 bases between. The CDR3 length is 14 residues. This chain's CDR3 is CASIPGHRVGEQYF. The CDR3 DNA sequence: TGTGCCAGCATCCCCGGACACCGAGTTGGCGAGCAGTACTTC.

The chain has TRBV4-2 and TRBJ1-2; D gene ambiguous. The ends were cut back, 4 bases at V and 7 bases at J, with 10 bases in the middle. The germline V gene has CDR1 LGHNA and CDR2 YNFKEQ. The CDR3 extends over 12 amino acids. The DNA of the CDR3 is TGTGCCAGCAGCCCCCTCCCTGGTGGCTACACCTTC. Translation: CASSPLPGGYTF.

This chain uses TRBV6-1 with TRBJ2-7; TRBD1 matches at 8 bases. Germline V CDR1 and CDR2: MNHNS, SASEGT. The CDR3 totals 15 residues. The J segment lost 0 bases and the V segment lost 2 bases, leaving 3 bases of the junction unmatched. This CDR3 is CASSEQGASSYEQYF. CDR3 nucleotides: TGTGCCAGCAGTGAACAGGGGGCTAGCTCCTACGAGCAGTACTTC.

The V gene is TRBV6-1, the J gene TRBJ2-5, with 10 bases identical to TRBD1. The trim removed 0 bases at V and 1 base at J, leaving 5 bases unmatched. The germline V gene encodes CDR1 MNHNS and CDR2 SASEGT. The CDR3 has 17 residues. The CDR3 spells CASSEAGTGVFQETQYF. DNA of the CDR3: TGTGCCAGCAGTGAAGCCGGGACAGGGGTCTTCCAAGAGACCCAGTACTTC.

The chain combines TRBV7-6 with TRBJ2-3; 9 bases are shared with TRBD2. Trimming removed 2 bases from V and 4 bases from J; junction bases left unmatched: 7. The CDR3 runs to 16 residues. CDR1 is SGHVS, CDR2 FNYEAQ, per germline. CDR3 amino acids: CASSLIPTSGSDTQYF. CDR3 bases: TGTGCCAGCAGCTTAATCCCGACTAGCGGATCAGATACGCAGTATTTT.

The chain is built from TRBV18 and TRBJ1-2, with D perhaps TRBD1 (5 bases). CDR3 size: 15 residues. V lost 0 bases and J lost 2, with 10 bases in between. Germline CDR1 KGHSH, CDR2 LQKENI. This chain's CDR3 is CASSPPGRLNYGYTF. The CDR3 nucleotides are TGTGCCAGCTCACCACCGGGACGGCTGAACTATGGCTACACCTTC.

The CDR3 coding sequence is TGTGCCAGCTCACGGGGGGGACTAGCGGGACCTGGGGCCTACGAGCAGTACTTC. Its protein is CASSRGGLAGPGAYEQYF. The chain recombines TRBV18 with TRBJ2-7; 13 bases are shared with TRBD2. This CDR3 has 18 residues. Germline lookup yields CDR1 KGHSH and CDR2 LQKENI. The V and J ends lost 4 bases and 2 bases, in that order; junction bases with no gene match: 11.

This clone is a singleton in its sample. The chain has TRBV4-3 and TRBJ2-1; D unresolved. The CDR3 has 15 residues. CDR1 and CDR2 from the germline V gene are LGHNA and YSLEER. V was clipped by 4 bases and J by 9 bases, with 19 bases between them. CDR3 DNA sequence: TGCGCCAGCAGCCCAGATCATGGGAAGGACGGTGAGCAGTTCTTC. This gives the protein CASSPDHGKDGEQFF.

The V call is TRBV7-6, the J call TRBJ2-2; D is unresolved. The germline V gene encodes CDR1 SGHVS and CDR2 FNYEAQ. The CDR3 consists of 13 residues. The V end lost 3 bases, the J end lost 3 bases, and 5 bases lay between the germline ends. CDR3: CASSFRDTGELFF. CDR3 in DNA: TGTGCCAGCAGCTTTAGGGACACCGGGGAGCTGTTTTTT.

V usage is TRBV5-4 and J usage is TRBJ1-2; possibly TRBD1 for D (5 bases). Trimming shortened V by 3 bases and J by 3 bases, and 12 bases separated the two germline ends. The CDR3 runs 14 residues. Germline CDR1 SGHNT, CDR2 YYREEE (reference sequence). CDR3 sequence reads: CASSSGGVHYGYTF. Here the CDR3 DNA reads TGTGCCAGCAGCTCGGGAGGGGTGCACTATGGCTACACCTTC. The full variable domain, rest sourced from reference TRBV5-4 and TRBJ1-2, is ETGVTQSPTHLIKTRGQQVTLRCSSQSGHNTVSWYQQALGQGPQFIFQYYREEENGRGNFPPRFSGLQFPNYSSELNVNALELDDSALYLCASSSGGVHYGYTFGSGTRLTVV.

The chain links TRBV4-2 to TRBJ2-2; 8 bases match TRBD1. The CDR3 has 16 residues. Germline assignment: CDR1 LGHNA and CDR2 YNFKEQ. J gave up 0 bases and V 1 base, and 1 base lay outside the gene matches. DNA for the CDR3: TGTGCCAGCAGCCAAGCGGGACAGGCGAACACCGGGGAGCTGTTTTTT. Translation: CASSQAGQANTGELFF.

V gene TRBV4-3 combines with J gene TRBJ1-1, with D possibly TRBD1 on 5 matching bases. This CDR3 spans 15 amino acids. Trimming left V 0 bases short and J 5 bases short, with 13 bases between. The germline V gene has CDR1 LGHNA and CDR2 YSLEER. The CDR3 DNA reads TGCGCCAGCAGCCAAGATTGGGAGGGGAGGACTGAAGCTTTCTTT. Amino acid sequence: CASSQDWEGRTEAFF.

The chain couples TRBV5-1 to TRBJ1-1; a possible D gene is TRBD1 (6 bases). Germline CDR1 and CDR2: SGHRS and YFSETQ. This CDR3 is 14 amino acids long. V was pared by 4 bases and J by 3 bases, with 13 bases between. The CDR3 bases are TGCGCCAGCAGCCGTCACAGGGTTGACACTGAAGCTTTCTTT. Amino acids: CASSRHRVDTEAFF.

This rearrangement joins TRBV29-1 to TRBJ2-7; D is possibly TRBD1 or TRBD2 (5 bases each). Trimming took off 0 bases at V and 1 base at J, with 10 bases between the two ends. The CDR3 runs to 14 residues. CDR1 and CDR2 from the germline V gene are SQVTM and ANQGSEA. This CDR3 is CSVEDGTLSYEQYF. Written as DNA, the CDR3 is TGCAGCGTTGAAGACGGGACGTTATCCTACGAGCAGTACTTC.

The chain has TRBV5-1 and TRBJ2-6; either TRBD1 or TRBD2 may fit D (6 bases each). The CDR3 has 15 residues. V shed 6 bases and J shed 1 base, with 11 bases lying between them. CDR1 is SGHRS, CDR2 YFSETQ, per germline. The CDR3 is CASNLGGSGANVLTF. The CDR3 DNA follows: TGCGCCAGCAATCTAGGGGGGTCTGGGGCCAACGTCCTGACTTTC.

V usage is TRBV6-5 and J usage is TRBJ2-7, with D maybe TRBD1 (6 bases). The germline CDR1 and CDR2 sequences are MNHEY and SVGAGI. V lost 6 bases and J 0 bases, leaving 12 bases between the germline ends. The CDR3 sequence is 14 residues long. In DNA form, the CDR3 reads TGTGCCAGCAGAGCGACAGGACCCTCCTACGAGCAGTACTTC. Its translation: CASRATGPSYEQYF.

The gene calls are TRBV6-2 or TRBV6-3 and TRBJ1-2; the D gene is possibly TRBD1 (6 bases). This CDR3 is 15 amino acids long. Trimming stripped 6 bases from V and 0 bases from J, with 14 bases between. CDR1 and CDR2 from the germline V gene are MNHEY and SVGEGT. CDR3 coding DNA: TGTGCCAGCAGCCTCTCCCCAGGGGCTAACTATGGCTACACCTTC. It specifies CASSLSPGANYGYTF.

In this sample, this clone turned up a few times. The chain is built from TRBV27 and TRBJ2-7, with 9 positions matching TRBD2. With V trimmed by 6 bases and J by 5 bases, 14 bases remained unmatched. Germline V gives CDR1 MNHEY, CDR2 SMNVEV (reference sequence). The CDR3 spans 16 residues. The CDR3 reads CASRKGFGTSFDEQYF. DNA for the CDR3: TGTGCCAGCAGAAAGGGCTTTGGGACTAGCTTCGACGAGCAGTACTTC.

The chain is built from TRBV3-1 (or the pseudogene TRBV3-2) and TRBJ1-5; D unclear. The CDR3 sequence is 14 residues long. The V gene's germline CDR1 is LGHDT and CDR2 YNNKEL (reference sequence). Trimming removed 1 base at V and 7 bases at J, with 11 bases between. CDR3 region: CASSQGHGSQPQHF. CDR3 DNA sequence: TGTGCCAGCAGCCAAGGCCATGGAAGCCAGCCCCAGCATTTT.

The genes are TRBV6-5 and TRBJ1-4; no clear D gene. This CDR3 region has 14 residues. The germline V gene has CDR1 MNHEY and CDR2 SVGAGI. Trimming removed 6 bases from V and 7 bases from J, with 15 bases in between. The DNA of the CDR3 is TGTGCCAGCAGGAGGACGGATGCAAGTGAAAAACTGTTTTTT. Amino acid sequence: CASRRTDASEKLFF.

J is TRBJ1-1 and V is TRBV18, with 7 bases matching TRBD1. This CDR3 has 13 residues. Per the germline V gene, CDR1 is KGHSH and CDR2 is LQKENI. V dropped 7 bases and J dropped 0; count of bases not matched to a gene: 2. The CDR3 bases are TGTGCCAGCTTGACAGGGCTGAACACTGAAGCTTTCTTT. Its translation: CASLTGLNTEAFF.

This rearrangement joins TRBV6-5 to TRBJ2-1; D not resolved. This CDR3 has 14 residues. Germline-derived CDR1 and CDR2 are MNHEY and SVGAGI. Trimming took off 6 bases at V and 0 bases at J, with 9 bases between the two ends. The CDR3 here is CASSPTSSYNEQFF. The CDR3 coding sequence is TGTGCCAGCAGCCCGACGAGCTCCTACAATGAGCAGTTCTTC.